This record covers a single T cell receptor beta chain. The antigen is undetermined. This entry belongs to a study of T cell responses to AZD1222 COVID-19 vaccine. The CDR3 has 17 amino acids. The V gene's germline CDR1 is SGHKS and CDR2 YYEKEE (reference sequence). The ends were cut back, 0 bases at V and 0 bases at J, with 13 bases in the middle. The study's findings and limits: The study sampled repertoires only after the peak T cell response.

Sequencing was performed with immunoSEQ multiplex PCR; in TCRdb, only in-frame clones are kept and a portion is missing. In the table there are more than 85,000 clones, roughly 91% of which are singletons. The TCR sequence derives from an adult in good health. The J gene is TRBJ1-5, the V gene TRBV5-5; D gene unclear. Sequences were derived from peripheral blood, sampled on day 0 of AZD1222 vaccination. CDR3 region: CASSLVGGSDSNQPQHF. The CDR3 DNA reads TGTGCCAGCAGCTTGGTCGGCGGTTCGGATAGCAATCAGCCCCAGCATTTT.